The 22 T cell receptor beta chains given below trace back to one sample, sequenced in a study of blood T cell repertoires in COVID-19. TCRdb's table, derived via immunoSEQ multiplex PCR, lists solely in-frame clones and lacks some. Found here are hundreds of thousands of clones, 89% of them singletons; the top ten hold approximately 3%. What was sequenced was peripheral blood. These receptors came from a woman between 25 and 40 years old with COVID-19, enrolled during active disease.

CDR3 loop: CASSQVLKRGGRGETQYF. DNA for the CDR3: TGTGCCAGCAGCCAAGTTTTGAAGCGGGGGGGCCGAGGGGAGACCCAGTACTTC. The chain combines TRBV3-1 (or the pseudogene TRBV3-2) with TRBJ2-5; the match to TRBD2 covers 10 bases. The CDR3 extends over 18 amino acids. J was trimmed by 5 bases and V by 1 base; bases with no gene match: 13. CDR1 LGHDT and CDR2 YNNKEL come from the germline V gene (reference sequence).

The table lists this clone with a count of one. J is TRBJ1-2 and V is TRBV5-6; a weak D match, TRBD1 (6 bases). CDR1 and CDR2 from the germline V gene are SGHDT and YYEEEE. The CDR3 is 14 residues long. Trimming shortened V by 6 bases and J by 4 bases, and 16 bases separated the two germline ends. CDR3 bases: TGTGCCAGCACCCTACAGGGTTCAACCTATGGCTACACCTTC. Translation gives CASTLQGSTYGYTF.

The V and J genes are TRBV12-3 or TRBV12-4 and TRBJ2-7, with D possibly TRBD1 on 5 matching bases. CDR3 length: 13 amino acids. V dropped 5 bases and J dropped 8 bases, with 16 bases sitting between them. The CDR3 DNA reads TGTGCCAGCAGTACCTCGTCAGGGAACCAGCAGTACTTC. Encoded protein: CASSTSSGNQQYF.

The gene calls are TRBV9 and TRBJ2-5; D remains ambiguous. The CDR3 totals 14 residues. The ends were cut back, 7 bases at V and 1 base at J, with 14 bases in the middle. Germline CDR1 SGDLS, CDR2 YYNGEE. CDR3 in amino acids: CASGPGVIQETQYF. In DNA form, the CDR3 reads TGTGCCAGCGGCCCTGGAGTCATCCAAGAGACCCAGTACTTC.

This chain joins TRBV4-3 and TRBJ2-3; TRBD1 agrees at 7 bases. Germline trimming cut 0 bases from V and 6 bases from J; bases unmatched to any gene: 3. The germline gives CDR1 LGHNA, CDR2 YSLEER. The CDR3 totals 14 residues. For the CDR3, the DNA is TGCGCCAGCAGCCAAGATAAACAGGGGGATACGCAGTATTTT. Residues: CASSQDKQGDTQYF.

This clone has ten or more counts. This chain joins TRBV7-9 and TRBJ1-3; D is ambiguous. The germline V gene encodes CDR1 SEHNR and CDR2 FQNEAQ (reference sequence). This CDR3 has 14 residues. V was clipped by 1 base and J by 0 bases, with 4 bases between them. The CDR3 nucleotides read TGTGCCAGCAGCTTAGGCGTCTCTGGAAACACCATATATTTT. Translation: CASSLGVSGNTIYF.

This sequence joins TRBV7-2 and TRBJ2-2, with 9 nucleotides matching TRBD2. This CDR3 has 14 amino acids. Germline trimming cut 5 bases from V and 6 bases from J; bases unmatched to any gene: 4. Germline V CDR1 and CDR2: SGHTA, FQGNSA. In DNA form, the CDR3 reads TGTGCCAGCAGCGCCGAGCGGGGGGCCGGGGAGCTGTTTTTT. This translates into CASSAERGAGELFF.

The CDR3 sequence: CASSLSPGHTDTQYF. The CDR3 DNA is TGTGCCAGCAGTTTATCGCCGGGACATACAGATACGCAGTATTTT. This chain uses TRBV28 with TRBJ2-3, with D possibly matching TRBD1 (6 bases). V shed 1 base and J shed 3 bases, with 11 bases lying between them. CDR1 and CDR2 from the germline V gene are MDHEN and SYDVKM. The CDR3 sequence is 15 residues long.

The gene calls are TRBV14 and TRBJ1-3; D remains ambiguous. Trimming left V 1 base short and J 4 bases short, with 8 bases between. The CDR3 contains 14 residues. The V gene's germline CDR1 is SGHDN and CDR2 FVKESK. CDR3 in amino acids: CASSQVFSGNTIYF. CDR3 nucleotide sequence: TGTGCCAGCAGCCAAGTTTTCTCCGGAAACACCATATATTTT.

CDR3 nucleotide sequence: TGTGCCAGTAGTATAGACACGGGGATGGTCCCCCCTGATACAGATACGCAGTATTTT. It yields the protein CASSIDTGMVPPDTDTQYF. The chain has TRBV19 and TRBJ2-3, with a possible D match to TRBD2 (5 bases). Between the trimmed V and J ends, which lost 0 bases and 3 bases, there was a span of 22 bases. CDR3 length equals 19 residues. Germline assignment: CDR1 LNHDA and CDR2 SQIVND (reference sequence). The variable domain in full, with the rest retrieved from reference TRBV19 and TRBJ2-3, is DGGITQSPKYLFRKEGQNVTLSCEQNLNHDAMYWYRQDPGQGLRLIYYSQIVNDFQKGDIAEGYSVSREKKESFPLTVTSAQKNPTAFYLCASSIDTGMVPPDTDTQYFGPGTRLTVL.

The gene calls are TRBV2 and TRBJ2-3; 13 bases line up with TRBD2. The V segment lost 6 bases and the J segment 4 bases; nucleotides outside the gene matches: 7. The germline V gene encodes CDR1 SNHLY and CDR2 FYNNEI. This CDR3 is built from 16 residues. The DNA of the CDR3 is TGTGCCAGCAGCACTAGCGGGGGGGCATTTTCAGATACGCAGTATTTT. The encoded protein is CASSTSGGAFSDTQYF.

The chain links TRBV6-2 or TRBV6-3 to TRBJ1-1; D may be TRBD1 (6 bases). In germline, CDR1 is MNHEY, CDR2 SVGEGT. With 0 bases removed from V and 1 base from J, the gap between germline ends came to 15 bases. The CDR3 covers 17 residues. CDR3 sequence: CASSYSIKGTSNTEAFF. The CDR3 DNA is TGTGCCAGCAGTTACTCGATTAAGGGGACATCGAACACTGAAGCTTTCTTT.

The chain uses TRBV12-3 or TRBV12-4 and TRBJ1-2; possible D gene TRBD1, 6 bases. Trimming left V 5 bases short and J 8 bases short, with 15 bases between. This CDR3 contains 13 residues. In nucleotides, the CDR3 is TGTGCCAGCAGTCGGCTACAGGGAGACGGCTACACCTTC. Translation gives CASSRLQGDGYTF.

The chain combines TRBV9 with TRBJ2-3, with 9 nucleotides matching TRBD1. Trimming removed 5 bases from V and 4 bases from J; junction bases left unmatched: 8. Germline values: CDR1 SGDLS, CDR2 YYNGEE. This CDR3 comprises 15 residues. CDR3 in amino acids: CASSRRTGAADTQYF. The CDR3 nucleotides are TGTGCCAGCAGTCGAAGGACAGGGGCAGCAGATACGCAGTATTTT.

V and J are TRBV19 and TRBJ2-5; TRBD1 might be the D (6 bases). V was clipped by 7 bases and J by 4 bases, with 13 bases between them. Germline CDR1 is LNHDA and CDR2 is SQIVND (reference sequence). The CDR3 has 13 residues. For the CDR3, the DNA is TGTGCCAGTACCCCAGACAGGCGAGAGACCCAGTACTTC. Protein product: CASTPDRRETQYF.

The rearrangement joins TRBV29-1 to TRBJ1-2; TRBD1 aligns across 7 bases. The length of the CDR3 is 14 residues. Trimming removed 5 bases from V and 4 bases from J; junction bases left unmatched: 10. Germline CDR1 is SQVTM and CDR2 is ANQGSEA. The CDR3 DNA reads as TGCAGCGTTTGGGCGGGACAGCCCCTCTATGGCTACACCTTC. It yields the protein CSVWAGQPLYGYTF. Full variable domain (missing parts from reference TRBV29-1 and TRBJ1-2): SAVISQKPSRDICQRGTSLTIQCQVDSQVTMMFWYRQQPGQSLTLIATANQGSEATYESGFVIDKFPISRPNLTFSTLTVSNMSPEDSSIYLCSVWAGQPLYGYTFGSGTRLTVV.

CDR3 sequence reads: CASSSRWGGDEQFF. DNA for the CDR3: TGTGCCAGCAGCTCCCGATGGGGGGGCGATGAGCAGTTCTTC. This sequence joins TRBV7-2 and TRBJ2-1; D is perhaps TRBD2 (7 bases). This CDR3 has 14 amino acids. V was pared by 4 bases and J by 8 bases, with 15 bases between. CDR1 is SGHTA and CDR2 is FQGNSA in the germline V gene.

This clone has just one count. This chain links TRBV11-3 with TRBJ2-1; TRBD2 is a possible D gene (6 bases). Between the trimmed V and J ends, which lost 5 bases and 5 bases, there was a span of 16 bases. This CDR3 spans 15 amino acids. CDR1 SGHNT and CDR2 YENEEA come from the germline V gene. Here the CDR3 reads CASSPLAGRNNEQFF. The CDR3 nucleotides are TGTGCCAGCAGCCCCCTCGCGGGACGAAACAATGAGCAGTTCTTC. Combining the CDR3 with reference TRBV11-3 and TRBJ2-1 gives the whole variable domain EAGVVQSPRYKIIEKKQPVAFWCNPISGHNTLYWYLQNLGQGPELLIRYENEEAVDDSQLPKDRFSAERLKGVDSTLKIQPAELGDSAVYLCASSPLAGRNNEQFFGPGTRLTVL.

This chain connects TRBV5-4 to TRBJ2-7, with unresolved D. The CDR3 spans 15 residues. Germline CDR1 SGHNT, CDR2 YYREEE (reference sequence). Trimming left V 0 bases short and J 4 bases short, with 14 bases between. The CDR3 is CASSLGWPGPYEQYF. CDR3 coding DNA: TGTGCCAGCAGCTTGGGGTGGCCGGGTCCGTACGAGCAGTACTTC.

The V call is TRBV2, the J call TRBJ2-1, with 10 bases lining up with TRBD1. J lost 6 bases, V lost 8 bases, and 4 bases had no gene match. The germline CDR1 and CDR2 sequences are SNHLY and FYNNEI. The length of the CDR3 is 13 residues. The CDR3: CASERDRGNEQFF. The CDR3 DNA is TGTGCCAGCGAAAGGGACAGGGGCAATGAGCAGTTCTTC. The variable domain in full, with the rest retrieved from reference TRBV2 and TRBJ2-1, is EPEVTQTPSHQVTQMGQEVILRCVPISNHLYFYWYRQILGQKVEFLVSFYNNEISEKSEIFDDQFSVERPDGSNFTLKIRSTKLEDSAMYFCASERDRGNEQFFGPGTRLTVL.

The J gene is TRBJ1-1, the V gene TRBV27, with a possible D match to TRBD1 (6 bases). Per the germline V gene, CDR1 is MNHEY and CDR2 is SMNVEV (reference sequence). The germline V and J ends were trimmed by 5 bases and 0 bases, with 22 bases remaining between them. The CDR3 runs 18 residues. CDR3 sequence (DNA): TGTGCCAGCAGTCCAACGGCCGGGACAATAACCATGAACACTGAAGCTTTCTTT. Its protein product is CASSPTAGTITMNTEAFF.

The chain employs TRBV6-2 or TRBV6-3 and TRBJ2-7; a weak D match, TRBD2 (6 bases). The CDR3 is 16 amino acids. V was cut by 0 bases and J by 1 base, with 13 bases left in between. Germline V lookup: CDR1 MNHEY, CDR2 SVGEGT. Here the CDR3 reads CASSYSLAARSYEQYV. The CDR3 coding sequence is TGTGCCAGCAGTTACTCCTTAGCGGCCCGATCCTACGAGCAGTACGTC.